This T cell receptor beta chain stems from a study of blood T cells in healthy people across ages. A remark on this clonotype: Antigen: not known.

Germline CDR1 is MNHEY and CDR2 is SVGAGI. The CDR3 has 15 residues. Trimming took 4 bases from V and 2 from J, leaving 13 bases between them. Through a sample-barcoded 5' primer and a J-beta primer mix, a second PCR was run for roughly 6 to 12 cycles. TCRdb reanalysed the 5' RACE reads using MiXCR and keeps one entry per CDR3 protein. The sample has around 1,000,000 distinct CDR3 sequences, roughly a quarter seen once. Study-wide results and caveats: Among T cells, TCR beta diversity per million cells dropped roughly linearly as age rose.

This sample was shared with a second study, whose subject was T cells of mothers and their children. That source notes: Donors were a few healthy Caucasian mothers and their six children. In cDNA synthesis, all of the extracted RNA was used at roughly 1.6 ug per 15 ul. A second PCR was performed with the M1S primer. This primer added sample barcodes and 2-4 random nucleotides.

The receptor's source is a girl aged 2 to 10 in good health. This chain uses TRBV6-5 with TRBJ2-3, with D possibly matching TRBD1 (5 bases). The sequenced sample consisted of blood. The CDR3 bases are TGTGCCAGCAGTTTTAGCCCAGGGATCACAGATACGCAGTATTTT. Amino acids: CASSFSPGITDTQYF.